This TCR beta chain was profiled in a study of T cells after posttransplantation cyclophosphamide. Sequenced by immunoSEQ multiplex PCR; TCRdb stores in-frame clones only, minus some. The sample has fewer than 13,000 clones, approximately 80% seen once. Cyclophosphamide on days +3 and +4 followed busulfan-fludarabine conditioning and a marrow graft. There are 16 residues in the CDR3. V was clipped by 4 bases and J by 2 bases; unmatched bases: 3. Per germline, CDR1 SNHLY and CDR2 FYNNEI. The receptor was derived from a female patient aged 50-60 years who received an allogeneic stem cell transplant from a related donor, was CMV-positive, and had no GVHD. T cells may partly derive from the graft donor. The sequencing used PBMCs, collected after allogeneic stem cell transplant with posttransplant cyclophosphamide. V usage is TRBV2 and J usage is TRBJ2-6, with 9 bases matching TRBD1. As DNA, the CDR3 is TGTGCCAGCAGTGCTACAGGGGGCGCTGGGGCCAACGTCCTGACTTTC. Protein sequence: CASSATGGAGANVLTF.